These 28 T cell receptor beta chains came from one sample sequenced in a study of breast tumors, draining lymph nodes, adjacent tissues. TCRdb passed the multiplex PCR reads through MiXCR, listing each CDR3 protein once. Of 270,000 or so distinct CDR3 sequences in the sample, more than 30% are singletons; the top ten hold around 1%. Axillary draining lymph nodes of breast cancer patients supplied the node samples. Sequencing input: axillary lymph node tissue. Every receptor here comes from a female donor with breast cancer. Some clones in this sample may be carry-over from other donors' samples.

The chain carries TRBV10-3 and TRBJ1-6; D not certain. V lost 10 bases and J lost 7, with 17 bases in between. The CDR3 runs 14 residues. In germline, CDR1 is ENHRY, CDR2 SYGVKD. In DNA form, the CDR3 reads TGTGCCACCGGGGATATAGAGGGCAATTCACCCCTCCACTTT. This codes for CATGDIEGNSPLHF.

V and J are TRBV20-1 and TRBJ2-5, with TRBD2 matching 11 bases. From germline, CDR1 is DFQATT and CDR2 SNEGSKA (reference sequence). Losses at the gene ends were 8 bases for V and 5 bases for J; bases not matched to a gene: 10. The CDR3 spans 14 residues. DNA for the CDR3: TGCAGTACCCGACTAGCGGGATACAGGGAGACCCAGTACTTC. As protein: CSTRLAGYRETQYF.

In this sample, this clonotype turned up many times. CDR3 DNA sequence: TGCAGTGCTAGAGACAGGTCTCTGGGGGTCAATCAGCCCCAGCATTTT. This translates into CSARDRSLGVNQPQHF. The chain links TRBV20-1 to TRBJ1-5, with TRBD1 as a possible D gene (5 bases). Germline loops: CDR1 DFQATT, CDR2 SNEGSKA (reference sequence). This CDR3 is built from 16 residues. V lost 0 bases and J 3 bases, leaving 15 bases between the germline ends.

This clonotype was seen just once. This chain uses TRBV7-3 with TRBJ2-3; weak D call: TRBD2 (6 bases). V was cut by 2 bases and J by 11 bases, with 23 bases left in between. This CDR3 spans 16 amino acids. Germline values: CDR1 SGHTA, CDR2 FQGTGA. Here the CDR3 reads CASSLRRDGRYNEQYF. In nucleotides, the CDR3 is TGTGCCAGCAGCTTACGGCGGGACGGTCGGTACAATGAGCAGTATTTT.

This clonotype was observed at least ten times. The chain uses TRBV2 and TRBJ2-1; 7 bases align to TRBD2. The CDR3 runs to 14 residues. Germline V CDR1 and CDR2: SNHLY, FYNNEI. With 7 bases clipped from V and 10 bases from J, the junction kept 13 bases outside the gene matches. CDR3 region: CASTVPASGGEQFF. DNA of the CDR3: TGTGCCAGCACAGTTCCCGCTTCCGGGGGGGAGCAGTTCTTC.

At least ten counts were recorded for this clonotype. The chain employs TRBV20-1 and TRBJ1-6; 7 positions match TRBD1. CDR1 and CDR2 from the germline V gene are DFQATT and SNEGSKA (reference sequence). J gave up 5 bases and V 0 bases, and 10 bases lay outside the gene matches. The CDR3 loop spans 17 amino acids. The CDR3 spells CSARDPLQGQNNSPLHF. CDR3 bases: TGCAGTGCTAGAGATCCGCTACAGGGGCAGAATAATTCACCCCTCCACTTT.

This clonotype was seen ten or more times. This chain joins TRBV20-1 and TRBJ2-7, with 7 positions matching TRBD2. With V trimmed by 1 base and J by 0 bases, 0 bases remained unmatched. From germline, CDR1 is DFQATT and CDR2 SNEGSKA (reference sequence). This CDR3 is built from 13 residues. CDR3 amino acids: CSARGGSSYEQYF. CDR3 nucleotide sequence: TGCAGTGCTAGAGGCGGGAGCTCCTACGAGCAGTACTTC.

V gene TRBV9 combines with J gene TRBJ2-3; 7 positions agree with TRBD2. V shed 3 bases, J shed 4 bases, and the junction held 14 bases outside the gene matches. Germline CDR1 and CDR2: SGDLS and YYNGEE. This CDR3 contains 17 residues. CDR3 protein: CASSALGEGGKADTQYF. CDR3 in DNA: TGTGCCAGCAGCGCCCTCGGGGAGGGAGGGAAGGCAGATACGCAGTATTTT.

As regards this clonotype: A much bigger clone sits one base away, suggesting this may be a read error. This chain links TRBV6-5 with TRBJ2-3; 11 bases are a match to TRBD2. CDR3 length: 17 residues. Trimming at V came to 9 bases and at J to 5 bases, leaving 16 bases not matched to a gene. Germline values: CDR1 MNHEY, CDR2 SVGAGI. The CDR3 region has the DNA TGTGCCAGGCCGCGACTAGCGGGATTCAATTTTCAAGATACGCAGTATTTT. Translated: CARPRLAGFNFQDTQYF.

This clonotype was found many times. This chain joins TRBV20-1 and TRBJ1-2; D ambiguous. This CDR3 comprises 12 residues. Germline loops: CDR1 DFQATT, CDR2 SNEGSKA (reference sequence). V was shortened by 1 base and J by 7 bases, with 10 bases between the two germline ends. The chain's CDR3 is CSARGTVSGYTF. CDR3 bases: TGCAGTGCTAGAGGGACCGTTAGTGGCTACACCTTC.

This clonotype was counted between two and nine times. The rearrangement joins TRBV28 to TRBJ2-2; no reliable D call. V gave up 9 bases and J gave up 6 bases, with 5 bases separating them. CDR1 is MDHEN, CDR2 SYDVKM, per germline. The CDR3 runs 10 residues. CDR3 in amino acids: CASRSGELFF. The CDR3 DNA reads as TGTGCCAGTCGGTCCGGGGAGCTGTTTTTT.

A word on this clonotype: With a much larger clone just one base away, this may be a read error. This chain joins TRBV19 and TRBJ2-3, with D possibly being TRBD2 (6 bases). CDR3 length: 15 amino acids. Germline loops: CDR1 LNHDA, CDR2 SQIVND (reference sequence). For the CDR3, the DNA is TGTGCCAGTAGTTTTAGCGGAGCTTACACAGATGCGCAGTATTTT. Amino acid sequence: CASSFSGAYTDAQYF.

J is TRBJ1-2 and V is TRBV30; D is uncertain. The CDR3 has 13 amino acids. V was cut by 4 bases and J by 4 bases, with 13 bases left in between. The germline V gene has CDR1 GTSNPN and CDR2 SVGIG (reference sequence). The DNA for the CDR3 is TGTGCCTGGACAGAAGCCTTTTTCTATGGCTACACCTTC. Translation gives CAWTEAFFYGYTF.

With respect to this clonotype: A clone one base away is much larger, so this may be a read error. DNA for the CDR3: TGTGCCAGCAGCTGCGTGGATGAGACCGGGACTAGACACCCCTACGAGCAGTACTTC. Its protein is CASSCVDETGTRHPYEQYF. The genes are TRBV7-6 and TRBJ2-7; TRBD2 agrees at 8 bases. V shed 4 bases and J 2 bases; nucleotides not matched to a gene: 19. CDR1 is SGHVS and CDR2 is FNYEAQ in the germline V gene. The CDR3 totals 19 residues. The full variable domain, with the rest looked up from reference TRBV7-6 and TRBJ2-7, is GAGVSQSPRYKVTKRGQDVALRCDPISGHVSLYWYRQALGQGPEFLTYFNYEAQQDKSGLPNDRFSAERPEGSISTLTIQRTEQRDSAMYRCASSCVDETGTRHPYEQYFGPGTRLTVT.

This clonotype has just one count. Just one base apart from a much larger clone, this may be a read error. This chain uses TRBV11-2 with TRBJ2-1; 13 bases are a match to TRBD2. Germline V gives CDR1 SGHAT, CDR2 FQNNGV. Trimming cost V 8 bases and J 8 bases; bases outside gene matches: 9. The CDR3 extends over 15 amino acids. The CDR3 is CASGPGTSGMYEQFF. The DNA for the CDR3 is TGTGCCAGCGGCCCTGGGACTAGCGGGATGTATGAGCAGTTCTTC.

This clonotype has at least ten counts. The chain combines TRBV20-1 with TRBJ2-5; TRBD2 agrees at 12 bases. The J segment lost 5 bases and the V segment lost 6 bases, leaving 10 bases of the junction unmatched. Germline CDR1 is DFQATT and CDR2 is SNEGSKA (reference sequence). This CDR3 has 15 amino acids. CDR3: CSASPGLAGRETQYF. CDR3 coding DNA: TGCAGTGCCTCTCCAGGACTAGCGGGAAGGGAGACCCAGTACTTC.

This chain links TRBV6-4 with TRBJ1-4; TRBD1 matches 9 bases. The CDR3 is 15 residues long. V shed 4 bases, J shed 7 bases, and the junction held 7 bases outside the gene matches. Looked up from germline, CDR1 is MRHNA and CDR2 is SNTAGT. CDR3 residues: CASSALAGQGEKLFF. CDR3 sequence (DNA): TGTGCCAGCAGTGCCCTAGCGGGACAGGGTGAAAAACTGTTTTTT.

The table lists this clonotype with many counts. V gene TRBV5-1 combines with J gene TRBJ2-3, with 9 nucleotides matching TRBD2. The V and J ends lost 4 bases and 1 base, in that order; junction bases with no gene match: 7. Germline-derived CDR1 and CDR2 are SGHRS and YFSETQ. The CDR3 is 16 residues long. CDR3 bases: TGCGCCAGCAGCAACTACTTAGCGGGAGGCACAGATACGCAGTATTTT. This gives the protein CASSNYLAGGTDTQYF.

This clonotype occurred many times. CDR3 DNA: TGCGCCAGCAGCCAAGCCCCAGGGACAGCTGAGCAGTTCTTC. This encodes CASSQAPGTAEQFF. This chain joins TRBV4-1 and TRBJ2-1; 7 bases align to TRBD1. Germline lookup yields CDR1 MGHRA and CDR2 YSYEKL. V lost 1 base and J lost 9; bases outside the gene matches: 6. This CDR3 has 14 amino acids.

This clonotype has ten or more counts. The chain combines TRBV5-5 with TRBJ1-5; 7 nucleotides agree with TRBD1. Germline V gene sequence: CDR1 SGHKS, CDR2 YYEKEE (reference sequence). Trimming cost V 0 bases and J 6 bases; bases outside gene matches: 6. The CDR3 is 15 amino acids. The CDR3 sequence: CASSLGDRVLQPQHF. The CDR3 DNA is TGTGCCAGCAGCTTGGGGGACAGAGTACTTCAGCCCCAGCATTTT.

The chain uses TRBV7-2 and TRBJ1-4; D possibly corresponds to TRBD1 (6 bases). V was cut by 1 base and J by 8 bases, with 14 bases left in between. This CDR3 contains 15 residues. Germline V gene sequence: CDR1 SGHTA, CDR2 FQGNSA. The CDR3 DNA reads TGTGCCAGCAGCTTAGTTGGGGGCGCGGAGGAAAAACTGTTTTTT. As protein: CASSLVGGAEEKLFF. The entire variable domain, with the rest obtained from reference TRBV7-2 and TRBJ1-4, is as follows: GAGVSQSPSNKVTEKGKDVELRCDPISGHTALYWYRQSLGQGLEFLIYFQGNSAPDKSGLPSDRFSAERTGGSVSTLTIQRTQQEDSAVYLCASSLVGGAEEKLFFGSGTQLSVL.

This clonotype was found a few times. The chain is built from TRBV3-1 and TRBJ2-7, with D tentatively TRBD1 or TRBD2 (5 bases each). Germline CDR1 reads LGHDT; CDR2 reads YNNKEL (reference sequence). Trimming removed 2 bases at V and 3 bases at J, with 11 bases between. The CDR3 runs to 14 residues. The CDR3 region has the DNA TGTGCCAGCAGCCAATTTCCAGGGAGCTACGAGCAGTACTTC. This gives the protein CASSQFPGSYEQYF.

At least ten counts were recorded for this clonotype. The chain couples TRBV4-1 to TRBJ2-7; D not certain. The CDR3 is 16 residues long. Trimming took off 0 bases at V and 0 bases at J, with 12 bases between the two ends. Germline assignment: CDR1 MGHRA and CDR2 YSYEKL. The CDR3 region is CASSQDRPRSSYEQYF. CDR3 DNA sequence: TGCGCCAGCAGCCAAGATCGCCCTAGGAGCTCCTACGAGCAGTACTTC.

Remarks on this clonotype: One junction end does not reproduce the germline sequence, and a read error may be involved. This chain connects TRBV6-6 to TRBJ2-2; 10 bases agree with TRBD1. The CDR3 length is 18 residues. Germline V gives CDR1 MNHNY, CDR2 SVGAGI (reference sequence). The CDR3 reads CASSHSRGQGSGTGELFF. CDR3 coding DNA: TGTGCCAGCAGTCACTCGAGGGGACAGGGGTCGGGTACCGGGGAGCTGTTTTTT.

This clonotype was detected many times. The genes are TRBV11-3 and TRBJ2-2, with a possible D match to TRBD2 (5 bases). V shed 1 base and J shed 7 bases, with 19 bases lying between them. This CDR3 has 17 amino acids. In germline, CDR1 is SGHNT, CDR2 YENEEA. CDR3 amino acids: CASSLVVNPRRGGELFF. DNA of the CDR3: TGTGCCAGCAGCTTAGTTGTTAACCCACGCCGGGGCGGGGAGCTGTTTTTT.

This clonotype was observed at least ten times. J is TRBJ2-5 and V is TRBV4-3, with 7 bases identical to TRBD1. The CDR3 extends over 14 amino acids. V dropped 1 base and J dropped 7; count of bases not matched to a gene: 6. Germline V gene sequence: CDR1 LGHNA, CDR2 YSLEER. The CDR3 DNA reads TGCGCCAGCAGCCAAGCGACAGGGTTAGGGACCCAGTACTTC. Encoded protein: CASSQATGLGTQYF.

This clonotype appeared many times. The chain has TRBV2 and TRBJ1-3, with 8 bases identical to TRBD1. J was trimmed by 8 bases and V by 5 bases; bases with no gene match: 8. CDR3 length equals 14 residues. Germline CDR1 SNHLY, CDR2 FYNNEI. The CDR3 here is CASSPTGVRDTIYF. CDR3 nucleotides: TGTGCCAGCAGTCCGACAGGGGTTAGAGACACCATATATTTT.

This clonotype was seen repeatedly, ten times or more. This chain connects TRBV6-4 to TRBJ2-3; 7 nucleotides line up with TRBD2. CDR1 is MRHNA, CDR2 SNTAGT, per germline. The CDR3 runs to 14 residues. V was pared by 8 bases and J by 4 bases, with 9 bases of the junction left unmatched. DNA for the CDR3: TGTGCCAGCCCGCTCGCGGGAGTGGCAGATACGCAGTATTTT. It encodes CASPLAGVADTQYF.